A selection of T cell receptor beta chains follows, all from one sample in a study of persistence of HIV-infected CD4 T cells. The antigens for these receptors are not known. The repertoire was sequenced with immunoSEQ multiplex PCR; TCRdb's copy has only in-frame clones and lacks some. This table has approximately 7,000 clones, around three quarters appearing once. The source was CD4+ T cells sorted from PBMCs after approximately 19-hour stimulation, collected from a patient who received antiretroviral therapy. The receptors shown here come from an adult woman with HIV who was CMV-seropositive. Both conserved end residues are part of each CDR3. The D gene is left open where the match is weak. Only some rows state a clone size, as once, few, many or a class for expanded clones.

NA	NA	TRBV10-1	TRBJ2-2	TGCGCCAGCAGCCTCCTCCCGGGGTCTACAGCCCCCGGGGAGCTGTTTTTT	CASSLLPGSTAPGELFF
NA	NA	TRBV6-4	TRBJ2-3	TGTGCCAGCAGTGCGGCCACGGGGGATACGCAGTATTTT	CASSAATGDTQYF
NA	TRBD1	TRBV5-6	TRBJ2-1	TGTGCCAGCAGCTTGGGCTGGACAGGGGAAGGGGAGCAGTTCTTC	CASSLGWTGEGEQFF
few	TRBD2	TRBV5-5	TRBJ2-1	TGTGCCAGCAGCATAGCGGGAGCTCCCTACAATGAGCAGTTCTTC	CASSIAGAPYNEQFF
NA	NA	TRBV9	TRBJ1-2	TGTGCCAGCAGCCTCGCGGGGTATGGCTACACCTTC	CASSLAGYGYTF
NA	TRBD1	TRBV3-1/TRBV3-2	TRBJ1-1	TGTGCCAGCAGCCCACGCGGATCCGGGACAGCCGAACGAGGGACTGAAGCTTTCTTT	CASSPRGSGTAERGTEAFF
NA	NA	TRBV7-9	TRBJ2-6	TGTGCCAGCAGCCGGGACATTACCTCTGGGGCCAACGTCCTGACTTTC	CASSRDITSGANVLTF
few	NA	TRBV19	TRBJ1-6	TGTGCCACGAGACGGGAGCTTAATAATTCACCCCTCCACTTT	CATRRELNNSPLHF
NA	TRBD1	TRBV14	TRBJ2-7	TGTGCCAGCAGCCAAGGGACAGGGGCTAAGCAGTACTTC	CASSQGTGAKQYF
NA	NA	TRBV5-6	TRBJ1-6	TGTGCCAGCAGCTCGGAAGGGTGGAATTCACCCCTCCACTTT	CASSSEGWNSPLHF
NA	TRBD1	TRBV24-1	TRBJ1-1	TGTGCCACCAGTGGCATTCCCTCCAAACAGGGGAGCGACGAAGCTTTCTTT	CATSGIPSKQGSDEAFF
NA	TRBD2	TRBV5-1	TRBJ2-5	TGCGCCAGCAGCTTGGCTAGCGGGAATGGGGAGACCCAGTACTTC	CASSLASGNGETQYF
NA	NA	TRBV27	TRBJ2-3	TGTGCCAGCAGTCCCCGGGACCCCAGCACAGATACGCAGTATTTT	CASSPRDPSTDTQYF
NA	NA	TRBV6-1	TRBJ2-3	TGTGCCAGCAGTGAAGCTGGACCGCATACGCAGTATTTT	CASSEAGPHTQYF
NA	TRBD1	TRBV18	TRBJ1-5	TGTGCCAGCTCACCACTGACAGGGATTCAGCCCCAGCATTTT	CASSPLTGIQPQHF
large	NA	TRBV10-3	TRBJ2-2	TGTGCCATCAGTGAGTCAAGGACAGTGGTGTTGACGAACACCGGGGAGCTGTTTTTT	CAISESRTVVLTNTGELFF
NA	NA	TRBV5-5	TRBJ2-3	TGTGCCAGCAGCTTGGATACGGTAAAAGGGGATACGCAGTATTTT	CASSLDTVKGDTQYF
NA	TRBD1	TRBV18	TRBJ1-5	TGTGCCAGCTCACCACCCCGGACAGGGGTCCAGGAGCCCCAGCATTTT	CASSPPRTGVQEPQHF
NA	TRBD2	TRBV20-1	TRBJ2-3	TGCAGTGCTAGTGGGACTAGCGGGAAGACAGATACGCAGTATTTT	CSASGTSGKTDTQYF
NA	TRBD1	TRBV5-1	TRBJ1-3	TGCGCCAGCAGCTTGTTTACAGGGGGGTTGAACGGAAACACCATATATTTT	CASSLFTGGLNGNTIYF
NA	TRBD2	TRBV29-1	TRBJ2-7	TGCAGCGTTGAACTAGCGGGAAGAGGCTACGAGCAGTACTTC	CSVELAGRGYEQYF
NA	TRBD1	TRBV28	TRBJ1-5	TGTGCCAGCAGGCTCCCGGGACAGGGACATCAGCCCCAGCATTTT	CASRLPGQGHQPQHF
NA	TRBD2	TRBV19	TRBJ2-5	TGTGCCAGTAGTATATCCCGTCCGACGGGGGGCCAAGAGACCCAGTACTTC	CASSISRPTGGQETQYF
NA	NA	TRBV15	TRBJ2-3	TGTGCCACCAGGTTAGACCAGGGATCAGATACGCAGTATTTT	CATRLDQGSDTQYF
once	NA	TRBV6-2/TRBV6-3	TRBJ2-1	TGTGCCAGCAGTTACTCTCTGGCTAACCCGTCTTACAATGAGCAGTTCTTC	CASSYSLANPSYNEQFF
NA	TRBD1	TRBV5-1	TRBJ1-2	TGCGCCAGCAGCTTGGGGACAGGGACTTCAGGCTACACCTTC	CASSLGTGTSGYTF
once	NA	TRBV27	TRBJ1-4	TGTGCCAGCAGTTTTAAGGGATGGGGGGGTCAGGCTAATGAAAAACTGTTTTTT	CASSFKGWGGQANEKLFF
NA	NA	TRBV6-2/TRBV6-3	TRBJ1-2	TGTGCCAGCAGTTTGGATAGACGCGGAAACTATGGCTACACCTTC	CASSLDRRGNYGYTF
once	NA	TRBV7-3	TRBJ2-3	TGTGCCAGCAGCCCCATCAGCAGGGGGGGTTCGGAATTAACAGATACGCAGTATTTT	CASSPISRGGSELTDTQYF
NA	NA	TRBV19	TRBJ1-3	TGTGCCATGAGCTCAGGGACCAGCTCTGGAAACACCATATATTTT	CAMSSGTSSGNTIYF
NA	TRBD1	TRBV28	TRBJ1-3	TGTGCCAGCAGTTCACAGGGGGCCCTCTCTGGAAACACCATATATTTT	CASSSQGALSGNTIYF
NA	TRBD1	TRBV11-3	TRBJ1-5	TGTGCCAGCAGCTTACATTCAGGGGGCGGCCAGCCCCAGCATTTT	CASSLHSGGGQPQHF
few	TRBD1	TRBV6-2/TRBV6-3	TRBJ1-5	TGTGCCAGCAGTCGACAGGGCGGGACTCAGCCCCAGCATTTT	CASSRQGGTQPQHF
once	NA	TRBV9	TRBJ2-1	TGTGCCAGCAGCGTCAGTTCCCTAAACAATGAGCAGTTCTTC	CASSVSSLNNEQFF
NA	NA	TRBV5-8	TRBJ2-7	TGTGCCAGCAGCTTGTATGCGGGGTCAACCTACGAGCAGTACTTC	CASSLYAGSTYEQYF
few	TRBD2	TRBV7-3	TRBJ2-3	TGTGCCAGCAGCTCTACTAGCGGGAGCGGGGCAGATACGCAGTATTTT	CASSSTSGSGADTQYF
NA	NA	TRBV12-3/TRBV12-4	TRBJ1-1	TGTGCCAGCAGAACCGGGCCGAACACTGAAGCTTTCTTT	CASRTGPNTEAFF
NA	TRBD1	TRBV28	TRBJ1-5	TGTGCCAGCTCGAAATTTGACAGGGATCAGCCCCAGCATTTT	CASSKFDRDQPQHF
NA	NA	TRBV24-1	TRBJ2-6	TGTGCCACCAGTGATATACGGACGGGAATCAACGTCCTGACTTTC	CATSDIRTGINVLTF
few	TRBD1	TRBV27	TRBJ2-6	TGTGCCAGCAGCCCAACAGGGGTTAGGGCCAACGTCCTGACTTTC	CASSPTGVRANVLTF
NA	NA	TRBV6-5	TRBJ1-2	TGTGCCAGCACCACGGGACCCGAGGCCACCTATGGCTACACCTTC	CASTTGPEATYGYTF
NA	NA	TRBV6-5	TRBJ1-1	TGTGCCAGCAGTTACTCGAGTCCGGTGAACACTGAAGCTTTCTTT	CASSYSSPVNTEAFF
once	TRBD1	TRBV10-3	TRBJ1-4	TGTGCCATCAGTGAGTCCCAGGGACAGGCTGAAAAACTGTTTTTT	CAISESQGQAEKLFF